In its sample, the clone carrying this TCR beta chain was seen many times. Its antigen is unknown. This sample is drawn from a study of regulatory T cells in long-lasting Graves disease. Broader study findings: Lower TCR diversity characterized persistent Graves' patients relative to newly diagnosed patients.

Noted time point: persistent/refractory GD, antithyroid drugs over 5 years with positive TRAb. PBMCs provided the RNA from which the TCR library was made. The patients were enrolled through endocrinology in Xi'an, China. Unmatched junction bases numbered 12, after V lost 1 base and J lost 0 bases. Looked up from germline, CDR1 is SGHRS and CDR2 is YFSETQ. The CDR3 is 19 residues long. Building the TCR beta libraries relied on iRepertoire HTBI primers, and CDR3 regions underwent Arm-PCR. From the multiplex PCR reads, TCRdb called clonotypes with MiXCR, one entry per CDR3 protein. Of 300,000 to 350,000 distinct CDR3 sequences in the sample, around 19% were seen once.

This receptor was identified in a female donor with Graves disease. The sequencing here drew on peripheral blood mononuclear cells (PBMCs), taken when the disease was refractory, from a patient treated with antithyroid drugs. The J gene is TRBJ1-1, the V gene TRBV5-1, with TRBD1 matching over 10 bases. The CDR3 reads CASSLRSKDRGYVNTEAFF. CDR3 nucleotides: TGCGCCAGCAGCTTGCGGTCGAAGGACAGGGGGTATGTGAACACTGAAGCTTTCTTT.